This T cell receptor (beta chain) came from a study of shared clonotypes between healthy human individuals. General study points: Naive CD4 clonotypes overlapped across several donors at around 4.7%.

Naive CD8 isolation took CD45RO-negative cells positively selected for CCR7 and excluded terminally differentiated effector memory CD45RA+ cells. The V gene end was trimmed by 4 bases and the J gene end by 5 bases; junction bases not matched to a gene: 11. Germline CDR1 and CDR2: LGHNA and YSLEER. This CDR3 is 17 amino acids long. Note on this clone: Its antigen is undetermined.

Using immunoSEQ multiplex PCR, the repertoire was profiled, and TCRdb retains in-frame clones only, with some absent. The table records about 2.1 million clones, around 93% of them present only once. The sequenced sample was naive CD8+ T cells from PBMCs. This clonotype was sampled from a man younger than 35 in good health. Some clones in this sample may be carry-over from other donors' samples. V and J are TRBV4-3 and TRBJ2-2; 9 nucleotides agree with TRBD2. CDR3 in amino acids: CASSPTPGGRGTGELFF. CDR3 DNA: TGCGCCAGCAGCCCAACCCCAGGCGGGAGGGGGACCGGGGAGCTGTTTTTT.